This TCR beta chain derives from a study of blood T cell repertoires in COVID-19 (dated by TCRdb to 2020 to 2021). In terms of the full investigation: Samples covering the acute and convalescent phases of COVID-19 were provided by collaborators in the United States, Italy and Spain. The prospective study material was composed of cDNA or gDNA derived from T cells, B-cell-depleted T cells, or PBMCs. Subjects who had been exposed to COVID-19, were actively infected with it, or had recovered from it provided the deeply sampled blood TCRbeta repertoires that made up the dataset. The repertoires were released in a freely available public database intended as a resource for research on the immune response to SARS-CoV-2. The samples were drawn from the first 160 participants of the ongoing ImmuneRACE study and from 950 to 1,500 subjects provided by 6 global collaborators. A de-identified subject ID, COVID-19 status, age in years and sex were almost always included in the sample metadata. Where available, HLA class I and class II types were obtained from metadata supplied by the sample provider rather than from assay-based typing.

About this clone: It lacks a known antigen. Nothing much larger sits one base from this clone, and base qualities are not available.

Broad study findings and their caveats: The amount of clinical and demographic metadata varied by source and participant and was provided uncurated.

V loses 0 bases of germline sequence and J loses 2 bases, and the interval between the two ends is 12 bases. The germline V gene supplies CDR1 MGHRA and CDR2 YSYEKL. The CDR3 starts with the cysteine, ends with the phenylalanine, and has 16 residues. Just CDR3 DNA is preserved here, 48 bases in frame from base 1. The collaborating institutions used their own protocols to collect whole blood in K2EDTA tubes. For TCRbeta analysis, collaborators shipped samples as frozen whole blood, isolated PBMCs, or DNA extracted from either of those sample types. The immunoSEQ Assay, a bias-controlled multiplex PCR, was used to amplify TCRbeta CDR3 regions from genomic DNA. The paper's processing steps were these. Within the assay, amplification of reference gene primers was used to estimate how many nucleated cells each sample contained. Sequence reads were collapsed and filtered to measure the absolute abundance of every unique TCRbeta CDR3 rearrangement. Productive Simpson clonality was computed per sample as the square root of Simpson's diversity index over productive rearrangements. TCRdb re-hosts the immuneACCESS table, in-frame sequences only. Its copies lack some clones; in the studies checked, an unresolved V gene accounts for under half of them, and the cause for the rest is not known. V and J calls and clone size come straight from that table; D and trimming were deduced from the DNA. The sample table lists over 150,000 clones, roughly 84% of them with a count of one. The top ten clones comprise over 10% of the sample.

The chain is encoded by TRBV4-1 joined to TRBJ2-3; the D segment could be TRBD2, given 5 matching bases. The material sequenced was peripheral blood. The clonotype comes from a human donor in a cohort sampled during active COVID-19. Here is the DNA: TGCGCCAGCAGCCAAGAAAGGACTCCACCCACAGATACGCAGTATTTT. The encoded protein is CASSQERTPPTDTQYF.